One sample yielded the 6 T cell receptor beta chains listed below, sequenced in a study of blood T cells in healthy people across ages. It was with a sample-barcoded 5' primer and a J-beta primer mix that a second PCR of roughly 7 to 12 cycles was run. MiXCR, run by TCRdb on the 5' RACE reads, gives a single entry per CDR3 protein. This table holds about 760,000 distinct CDR3 sequences, roughly 25% found once. Separately, the same data were catalogued under a study of T cells of mothers and their children.

Source material: blood. The receptors here all came from a boy younger than 18 in good health.

This clonotype was seen a few times. V is TRBV12-5 and J is TRBJ1-1; no clear D. Looked up from germline, CDR1 is LGHNT and CDR2 is FRNRAP. The CDR3 is made up of 14 amino acids. V was trimmed by 7 bases and J by 4 bases, leaving 16 bases between them. In DNA, the CDR3 is TGTGCTAGTGCCACCGGAGAGGGTGGCACTGAAGCTTTCTTT. Protein product: CASATGEGGTEAFF.

The rearrangement joins TRBV29-1 to TRBJ1-2; 8 bases line up with TRBD1. This CDR3 is 14 amino acids long. From germline, CDR1 is SQVTM and CDR2 ANQGSEA. The junction had 7 bases not matched to a gene; V was cut back by 4 bases and J by 3 bases. Written as DNA, the CDR3 is TGCAGCGTTGGTCGAATGACAGGGGACTATGGCTACACCTTC. Its translation is CSVGRMTGDYGYTF.

The chain combines TRBV9 with TRBJ1-4, with a weak D call TRBD1 (6 bases). This CDR3 has 15 amino acids. Trimming stripped 3 bases from V and 4 bases from J, with 13 bases between. The germline V gene has CDR1 SGDLS and CDR2 YYNGEE. The CDR3 DNA reads as TGTGCCAGCAGCGGAGGGGGGCACAGTAATGAAAAACTGTTTTTT. Translating gives CASSGGGHSNEKLFF.

There are a few counts of this clonotype. Compared with germline, one end of the junction differs, possibly owing to a read error. The genes are TRBV12-3 or TRBV12-4 and TRBJ2-6; D is undetermined. This CDR3 has 20 residues. CDR3 sequence (DNA): TGTGCCTGCAGCTTACTTCCCCGGGCTTTTCCGGGTGCTGGGGCCAACGTCCTGACTTTC. As protein: CACSLLPRAFPGAGANVLTF.

V and J are TRBV7-9 and TRBJ2-6, with D maybe TRBD2 (5 bases). Per germline, CDR1 SEHNR and CDR2 FQNEAQ (reference sequence). This CDR3 is 15 amino acids long. V lost 11 bases, J lost 2 bases, and 16 bases lay in between. The CDR3 spells CASTSGNPGANVLTF. The DNA of the CDR3 is TGTGCCTCCACTTCGGGGAATCCTGGGGCCAACGTCCTGACTTTC.

This clonotype has a handful of counts. The J gene is TRBJ2-4, the V gene TRBV11-2; D gene ambiguous. The germline V and J ends were trimmed by 2 bases and 4 bases, with 9 bases remaining between them. Germline CDR1 SGHAT, CDR2 FQNNGV. The CDR3 extends over 14 amino acids. The CDR3 DNA sequence: TGTGCCAGCAGCTTATTAAGCGTAAAAAACATTCAGTACTTC. This encodes CASSLLSVKNIQYF.